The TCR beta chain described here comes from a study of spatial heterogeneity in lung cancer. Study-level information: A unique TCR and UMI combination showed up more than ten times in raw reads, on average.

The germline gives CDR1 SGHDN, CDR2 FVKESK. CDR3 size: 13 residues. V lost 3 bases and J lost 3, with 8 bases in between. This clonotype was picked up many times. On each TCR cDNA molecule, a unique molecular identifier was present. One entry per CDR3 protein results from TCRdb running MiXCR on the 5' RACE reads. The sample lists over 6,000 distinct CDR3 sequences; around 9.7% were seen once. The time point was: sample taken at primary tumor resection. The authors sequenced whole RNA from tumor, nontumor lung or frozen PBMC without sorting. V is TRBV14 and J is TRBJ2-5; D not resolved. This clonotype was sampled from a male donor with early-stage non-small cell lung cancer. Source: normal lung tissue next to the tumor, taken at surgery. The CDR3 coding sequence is TGTGCCAGCAGCCAGGCGGTTAAAGAGACCCAGTACTTC. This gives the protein CASSQAVKETQYF.